This T cell receptor (beta chain) came from a study of PD-1 blockade in classical Hodgkin lymphoma. Across the study: Patients had nivolumab dosed at 3 mg/kg, delivered intravenously every 2 weeks.

Comments on this clone: The target antigen is unknown.

In every patient, relapse followed autologous stem cell transplantation, while exposure to brentuximab vedotin differed. The best responses consisted of complete response, partial response or progressive disease. TCRdb's copy holds only in-frame clones and misses some; the assay was immunoSEQ multiplex PCR. The sample lists roughly 81,000 clones; around 90% were seen once. Notes on the study in general: A significant rise in TCR diversity by C4D1 was seen for CD4+ but not CD8+ cells. Newly diagnosed patients had baseline TCR diversity that was reportedly lower than that of healthy donors.

The TCR originated in a human donor with classical Hodgkin lymphoma. This specimen was peripheral blood mononuclear cells (PBMCs), taken before the second cycle of nivolumab.

CDR3 DNA sequence: TGTGCCAGTCGACAGGGCCTAGGCACTGAAGCTTTCTTT. Protein: CASRQGLGTEAFF. The rearrangement joins TRBV7-9 to TRBJ1-1, with 7 bases aligning to TRBD1. The V gene's germline CDR1 is SEHNR and CDR2 FQNEAQ (reference sequence). V gave up 9 bases and J gave up 4 bases; unmatched junction bases: 8. This CDR3 is 13 amino acids long.